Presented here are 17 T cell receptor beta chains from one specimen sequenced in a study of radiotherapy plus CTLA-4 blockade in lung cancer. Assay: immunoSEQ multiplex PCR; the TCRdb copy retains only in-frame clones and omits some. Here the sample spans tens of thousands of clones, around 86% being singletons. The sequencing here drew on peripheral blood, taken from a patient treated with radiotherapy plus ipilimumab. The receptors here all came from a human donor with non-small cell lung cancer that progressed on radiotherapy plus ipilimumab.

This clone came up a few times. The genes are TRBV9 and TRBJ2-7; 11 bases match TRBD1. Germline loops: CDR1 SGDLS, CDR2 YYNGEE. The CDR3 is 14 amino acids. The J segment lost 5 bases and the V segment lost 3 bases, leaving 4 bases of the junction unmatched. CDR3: CASSAGQGAHEQYF. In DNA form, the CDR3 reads TGTGCCAGCAGCGCCGGACAGGGGGCCCACGAGCAGTACTTC.

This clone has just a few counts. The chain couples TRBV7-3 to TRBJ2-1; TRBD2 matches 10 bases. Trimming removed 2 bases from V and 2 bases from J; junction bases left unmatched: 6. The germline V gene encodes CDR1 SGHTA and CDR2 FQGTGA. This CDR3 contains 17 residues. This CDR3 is CASSLEASGRTYNEQFF. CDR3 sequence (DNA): TGTGCCAGCAGCTTAGAAGCTAGCGGGAGAACCTACAATGAGCAGTTCTTC.

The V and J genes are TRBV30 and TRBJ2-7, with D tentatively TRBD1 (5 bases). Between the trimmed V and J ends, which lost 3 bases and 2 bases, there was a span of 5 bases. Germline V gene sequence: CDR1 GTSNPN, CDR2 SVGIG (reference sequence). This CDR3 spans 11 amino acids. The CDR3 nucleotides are TGTGCCTGGAGCAGGGCCTACGAGCAGTACTTC. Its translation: CAWSRAYEQYF.

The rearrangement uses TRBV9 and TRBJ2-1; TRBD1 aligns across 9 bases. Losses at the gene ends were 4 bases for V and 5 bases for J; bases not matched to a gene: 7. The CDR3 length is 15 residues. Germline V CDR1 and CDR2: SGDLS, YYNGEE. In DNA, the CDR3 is TGTGCCAGCAGCCTGGGACAGGGTAACCACAATGAGCAGTTCTTC. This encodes CASSLGQGNHNEQFF.

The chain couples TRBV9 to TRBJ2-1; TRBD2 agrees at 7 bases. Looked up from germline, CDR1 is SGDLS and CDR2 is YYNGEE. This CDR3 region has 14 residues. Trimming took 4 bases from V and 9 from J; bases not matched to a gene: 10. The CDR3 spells CASSPRDYLIEQFF. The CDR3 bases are TGTGCCAGCAGCCCTAGGGACTACTTAATTGAGCAGTTCTTC.

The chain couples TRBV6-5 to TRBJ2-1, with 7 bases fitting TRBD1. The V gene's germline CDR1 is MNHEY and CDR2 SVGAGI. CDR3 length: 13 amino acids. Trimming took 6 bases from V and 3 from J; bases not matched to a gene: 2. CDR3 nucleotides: TGTGCCAGCAGCCGGACAGGCTACAATGAGCAGTTCTTC. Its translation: CASSRTGYNEQFF.

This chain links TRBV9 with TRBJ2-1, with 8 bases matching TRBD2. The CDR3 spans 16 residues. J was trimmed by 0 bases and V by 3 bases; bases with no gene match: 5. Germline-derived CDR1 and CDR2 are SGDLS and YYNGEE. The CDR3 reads CASSGKLAGSYNEQFF. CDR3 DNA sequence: TGTGCCAGCAGCGGAAAGCTAGCGGGCTCCTACAATGAGCAGTTCTTC.

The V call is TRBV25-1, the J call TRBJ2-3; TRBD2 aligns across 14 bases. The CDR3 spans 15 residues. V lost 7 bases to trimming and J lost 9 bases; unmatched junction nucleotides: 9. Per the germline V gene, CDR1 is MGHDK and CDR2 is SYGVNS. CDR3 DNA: TGTGCCAGCATGCCGGGACTAGCGGGAGTGGTGACGCAGTATTTT. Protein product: CASMPGLAGVVTQYF.

This chain's CDR3 is CASSPRQGGITGELFF. The CDR3 coding sequence is TGTGCCAGCAGCCCCCGGCAGGGCGGGATCACCGGGGAGCTGTTTTTT. The rearrangement uses TRBV11-2 and TRBJ2-2, with D perhaps matching TRBD2 (6 bases). V was trimmed by 5 bases and J by 4 bases, leaving 17 bases between them. CDR3 length equals 16 residues. Germline CDR1 is SGHAT and CDR2 is FQNNGV.

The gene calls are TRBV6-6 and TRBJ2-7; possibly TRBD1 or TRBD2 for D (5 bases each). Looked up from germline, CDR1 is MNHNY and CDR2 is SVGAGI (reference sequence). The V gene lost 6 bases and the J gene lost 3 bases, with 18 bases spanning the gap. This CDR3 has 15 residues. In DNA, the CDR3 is TGTGCCAGCAGCGGTCAGTGGGACGCAGTCTACGAGCAGTACTTC. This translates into CASSGQWDAVYEQYF.

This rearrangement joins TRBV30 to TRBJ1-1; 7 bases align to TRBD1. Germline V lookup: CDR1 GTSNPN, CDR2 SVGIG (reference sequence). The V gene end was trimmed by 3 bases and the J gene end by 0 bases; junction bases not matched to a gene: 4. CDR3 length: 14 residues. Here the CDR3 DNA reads TGTGCCTGGAGGGGGGACAGCATGAACACTGAAGCTTTCTTT. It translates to CAWRGDSMNTEAFF.

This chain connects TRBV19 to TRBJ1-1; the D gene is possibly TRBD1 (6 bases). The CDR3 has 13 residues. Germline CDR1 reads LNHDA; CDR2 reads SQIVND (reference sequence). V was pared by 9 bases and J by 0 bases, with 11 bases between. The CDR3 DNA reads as TGTGCCAGCAAAAGGACAGTGAACACTGAAGCTTTCTTT. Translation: CASKRTVNTEAFF.

The CDR3 DNA follows: TGTGCCAGCAGCGTAGGACCTTCCCCCCAAGATACGCAGTATTTT. The encoded protein is CASSVGPSPQDTQYF. J is TRBJ2-3 and V is TRBV9, with D unresolved. CDR1 SGDLS and CDR2 YYNGEE come from the germline V gene. V was shortened by 0 bases and J by 5 bases, with 13 bases between the two germline ends. The CDR3 sequence is 15 residues long.

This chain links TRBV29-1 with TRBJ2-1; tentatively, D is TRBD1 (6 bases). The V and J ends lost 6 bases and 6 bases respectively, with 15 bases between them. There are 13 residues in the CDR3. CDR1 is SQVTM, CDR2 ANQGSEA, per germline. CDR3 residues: CSVGTILGNEQFF. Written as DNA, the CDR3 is TGCAGCGTAGGGACAATTCTGGGCAATGAGCAGTTCTTC.

CDR3 DNA sequence: TGCGCCAGCAGCTTGGTAGGACAGGGGGTTATCGCGAACACCGGGGAGCTGTTTTTT. It is translated as CASSLVGQGVIANTGELFF. V usage is TRBV5-1 and J usage is TRBJ2-2; 10 bases match TRBD1. The CDR3 contains 19 residues. V dropped 0 bases and J dropped 0; count of bases not matched to a gene: 8. The germline CDR1 and CDR2 sequences are SGHRS and YFSETQ.

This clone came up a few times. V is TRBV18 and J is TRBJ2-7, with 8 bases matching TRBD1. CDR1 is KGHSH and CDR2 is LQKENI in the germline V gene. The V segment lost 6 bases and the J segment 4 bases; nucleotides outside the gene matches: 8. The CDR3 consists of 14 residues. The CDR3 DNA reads TGTGCCAGCTCCCTTGACAGGGGCCTATACGAGCAGTACTTC. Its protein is CASSLDRGLYEQYF.

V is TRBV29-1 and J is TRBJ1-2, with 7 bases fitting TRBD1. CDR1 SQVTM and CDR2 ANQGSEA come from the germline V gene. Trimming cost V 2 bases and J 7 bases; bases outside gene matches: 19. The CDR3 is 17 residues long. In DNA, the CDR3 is TGCAGCGTTGAATTCAGGACAGGCCTTAGTCGGGCCTCTGGCTACACCTTC. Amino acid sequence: CSVEFRTGLSRASGYTF.